These T cell receptor beta chains were read from a single sample in a study of blood T cell repertoires in COVID-19. Here immunoSEQ multiplex PCR was the method, and the copy in TCRdb shows in-frame clones only, minus some. The sample records roughly 310,000 clones, roughly 90% being singletons. Sequencing was carried out using PBMCs or T cells enriched from blood (not recorded which). The receptors derive from a woman aged 40 to 50 who had recovered from COVID-19. CDR3s leave out the opening cysteine and the closing phenylalanine or tryptophan.

V gene: TRBV5-1; CDR3 protein: ASSLSPGSRTEAF
V gene: TRBV5-6; CDR3 protein: ASSLAWFDGGASGYT
V gene: TRBV3-1/TRBV3-2; CDR3 protein: ASSQAGINTGELF
V gene: TRBV2; CDR3 protein: ASSERTGDTSPLH
V gene: TRBV6-5; CDR3 protein: ASSYLGQAYEQY
V gene: TRBV10-1; CDR3 protein: ASSGGDRGTDTQY
V gene: TRBV6-2/TRBV6-3; CDR3 protein: ASSYWTDRRNQPQH
V gene: TRBV4-2; CDR3 protein: ASSPGLAGAPTYSSTDTQY
V gene: TRBV21-1; CDR3 protein: ASSKVFGQVEQPQH
V gene: TRBV7-9; CDR3 protein: ASSHQGTGTGGTGELF
V gene: TRBV30; CDR3 protein: AWSTDGQIYGYT
V gene: TRBV11-2; CDR3 protein: ASSLGVISSYEQY
V gene: TRBV11-2; CDR3 protein: ASSFNVASSYEQY
V gene: TRBV19; CDR3 protein: ASNINQNYGYT
V gene: TRBV28; CDR3 protein: ASSVQITNYGYT
V gene: TRBV18; CDR3 protein: ASPREGRDNEQF
V gene: TRBV9; CDR3 protein: ASSVADAGAGSPLH
V gene: TRBV28; CDR3 protein: ASSPQGGWYEQY
V gene: TRBV7-2; CDR3 protein: ASSWGQGGYEQY
V gene: TRBV7-9; CDR3 protein: ASSLTGVGAPLH
V gene: TRBV7-2; CDR3 protein: ASSLDGTGFETQY
V gene: TRBV6-5; CDR3 protein: ASKSPQNHEQY
V gene: TRBV24-1; CDR3 protein: ATSDSGQMYEQY
V gene: TRBV7-3; CDR3 protein: ASSLTAGPNTEAF
V gene: TRBV19; CDR3 protein: ASSISGTGGRTEAF
V gene: TRBV7-9; CDR3 protein: ASEDGGVYGYT
V gene: TRBV10-3; CDR3 protein: AISESGATNEKLF
V gene: TRBV2; CDR3 protein: ASRTGTGSSYEQY
V gene: TRBV18; CDR3 protein: ASSLHHGQETQY
V gene: TRBV7-2; CDR3 protein: ASPPGGIGTGELF
V gene: TRBV29-1; CDR3 protein: SVNRGMNTEAF
V gene: TRBV5-1; CDR3 protein: ASSPSHGEIEKLF
V gene: TRBV30; CDR3 protein: AWSEGGGETQY
V gene: TRBV19; CDR3 protein: ASSEPGTGYQPQH
V gene: TRBV18; CDR3 protein: ASSPGTEFSDTEAF
V gene: TRBV7-4; CDR3 protein: ASPPGGINTGELF
V gene: TRBV29-1; CDR3 protein: SVYNELVNTQY
V gene: TRBV7-3; CDR3 protein: ASSPDPRTSGRASYNEQF
V gene: TRBV5-6; CDR3 protein: ASSSPGYGYT
V gene: TRBV7-3; CDR3 protein: ASSFDGRAYNEQF
V gene: TRBV28; CDR3 protein: ASSSVGVNIQY
V gene: TRBV28; CDR3 protein: AIIHNSGNTIY
V gene: TRBV2; CDR3 protein: ASSDDRGGGYT
V gene: TRBV19; CDR3 protein: ASSILQAGGVNQPQH
V gene: TRBV7-7; CDR3 protein: ASSLDGGGGELF
V gene: TRBV5-5; CDR3 protein: ASTQEASYYGYT
V gene: TRBV2; CDR3 protein: ASSPPGPEAF
V gene: TRBV15; CDR3 protein: ATSRDRRLAEDRGEQF
V gene: TRBV6-6; CDR3 protein: ASSQTAGYT
V gene: TRBV28; CDR3 protein: ASSSPQGAYGYT